A few counts support the clone carrying this TCR beta chain. Its target is not known. TCR alpha and TCR beta cDNA libraries with sample barcodes and UMIs came from 5'RACE using constant-segment primers. TCRdb reanalysed the 5' RACE reads using MiXCR and keeps one entry per CDR3 protein. The repertoire holds hundreds of thousands of distinct CDR3 sequences, with roughly 18% as singletons. These data are taken from a study of T-cell memory formation after mild COVID-19. At the level of the study: Clusters of TCRs were largely donor specific. Findings and limits, study-wide: Clones that contracted clustered mainly in CM and EM if CD4+ and in EMRA if CD8+.

The junction had 12 bases not matched to a gene; V was cut back by 1 base and J by 5 bases. CDR3 size: 18 residues. Germline CDR1 LGHNA, CDR2 YSLEER. The chain uses TRBV4-3 and TRBJ2-2, with TRBD1 identical over 8 bases. The sample consisted of PBMCs or a T cell subset sorted from them (not recorded which). This sequence was found in a man in his late teens or twenties who had mild COVID-19 (a few samples of this study predate the infection). Cell type and time point are not known. The CDR3 reads CASSQGPLTGELTGELFF. The CDR3 bases are TGCGCCAGCAGCCAAGGCCCCCTGACAGGGGAGCTTACCGGGGAGCTGTTTTTT.